This TCR beta chain was captured by sequencing in a study of early stage breast cancer tumors. The repertoire was sequenced with immunoSEQ multiplex PCR; TCRdb's copy has only in-frame clones and lacks some. The data show 50,000 to 65,000 clones, around 80% seen once. In regard to this clone: Its antigen is not identified.

Study-level results: Tumors had approximately 2.7-fold higher T cell density than normal breast. Commonly generated sequences made up most enriched TCRB sequences shared between patients. In about 90% of the 16 patients, blood comparison separated tumor from normal breast.

V lost 4 bases and J 6 bases, leaving 13 bases between the germline ends. This CDR3 has 13 residues. Per the germline V gene, CDR1 is SGHTS and CDR2 is YDEGEE. The source of this sequence is a person under 45 with breast cancer. The V call is TRBV5-8, the J call TRBJ1-2; no firm D call. Material for sequencing was blood. The CDR3 DNA reads TGTGCCAGCAGCCAACTAGCTGACGATGGCTACACCTTC. This gives the protein CASSQLADDGYTF.